The 6 T cell receptor beta chains below were found in one sample sequenced in a study of blood T cell repertoires in COVID-19. Sequencing was performed with immunoSEQ multiplex PCR; in TCRdb, only in-frame clones are kept and a portion is missing. Of about 140,000 clones listed, more than 65% are singletons. Sequencing was performed on peripheral blood. The receptors shown here come from a man older than 75 with acute or convalescent COVID-19.

This clone has more than one count but fewer than ten. The chain links TRBV7-2 to TRBJ1-1; no firm D call. This CDR3 has 14 residues. CDR1 is SGHTA, CDR2 FQGNSA, per germline. Deletions cut 2 bases from V and 0 bases from J, with 7 bases between. The DNA for the CDR3 is TGTGCCAGCAGCTTAAGACTAATGAACACTGAAGCTTTCTTT. This gives the protein CASSLRLMNTEAFF.

The rearrangement links TRBV2 to TRBJ2-5; 8 bases are a match to TRBD2. Trimming took 5 bases from V and 5 from J; bases not matched to a gene: 13. Germline V CDR1 and CDR2: SNHLY, FYNNEI. This CDR3 is built from 16 residues. The CDR3: CASSLSGAGAGETQYF. The CDR3 DNA sequence: TGTGCCAGCAGTCTTAGCGGGGCCGGCGCTGGGGAGACCCAGTACTTC.

This clone is a singleton in its sample. The rearrangement links TRBV18 to TRBJ2-7; no clear D gene. Trimming left V 3 bases short and J 7 bases short, with 10 bases between. The length of the CDR3 is 12 residues. Per germline, CDR1 KGHSH and CDR2 LQKENI. The CDR3 region has the DNA TGTGCCAGCTCACCTCTCCCCACAGAGCAGTACTTC. It encodes CASSPLPTEQYF.

The J gene is TRBJ1-4, the V gene TRBV5-1; possible D gene TRBD1, 5 bases. CDR1 and CDR2 (germline): SGHRS, YFSETQ. The CDR3 runs to 15 residues. V was cut by 0 bases and J by 8 bases, with 14 bases left in between. CDR3 bases: TGCGCCAGCAGCTTGGGGTCCCAGGGTAGGGAAAAACTGTTTTTT. Its protein is CASSLGSQGREKLFF.

The chain links TRBV6-1 to TRBJ2-5, with 8 positions matching TRBD2. Trimming cost V 2 bases and J 5 bases; bases outside gene matches: 10. This CDR3 contains 16 residues. Germline V gene sequence: CDR1 MNHNS, CDR2 SASEGT. This chain's CDR3 is CASSESYGGVRETQYF. The CDR3 DNA sequence: TGTGCCAGCAGTGAATCATACGGGGGGGTGAGGGAGACCCAGTACTTC.

The rearrangement uses TRBV6-5 and TRBJ2-7; D is perhaps TRBD1 (5 bases). This CDR3 is 15 amino acids long. Germline-derived CDR1 and CDR2 are MNHEY and SVGAGI. The ends were cut back, 2 bases at V and 3 bases at J, with 14 bases in the middle. For the CDR3, the DNA is TGTGCCAGCAGTTACCTCTTAGACAGAGACTACGAGCAGTACTTC. This translates into CASSYLLDRDYEQYF.